This T cell receptor (beta chain) was sequenced in a study of cytomegalovirus exposure and HLA in healthy donors. CDR1 is MNHEY and CDR2 is SVGAGI in the germline V gene. This CDR3 comprises 15 residues. J was trimmed by 4 bases and V by 2 bases; bases with no gene match: 5. Researchers ran the PCR with 60 Vbeta and 13 Jbeta primers. Produced via immunoSEQ multiplex PCR; TCRdb's table is partial and in-frame only. Among some 190,000 clones listed, 60% to 85% were seen once. This clonotype was obtained from a man aged 18 to 30 in good health and CMV-seronegative. The chain uses TRBV6-5 and TRBJ1-5; 7 positions agree with TRBD1. The specimen sequenced was PBMCs. The DNA of the CDR3 is TGTGCCAGCAGTTACGACAGGGTGGCGAATCAGCCCCAGCATTTT. Encoded protein: CASSYDRVANQPQHF.